These 30 T cell receptor beta chains share one sample of origin, sequenced in a study of T cells in Graves' hyperthyroidism and ophthalmopathy. It was RNA transcripts that yielded the amplified TCR beta CDR3 regions. Primed by the HTBI set, a first-round RT-PCR was run on the TCR CDR3. TCRdb fed the multiplex PCR reads into MiXCR, producing one record per CDR3 protein. The table records around 340,000 distinct CDR3 sequences, under 25% of them present only once. Sequencing was done on a sample of blood. The receptors stem from a woman between 50 and 59 years old with Graves' hyperthyroidism.

This clonotype was seen once. The rearrangement links TRBV12-3 or TRBV12-4 to TRBJ2-7, with D possibly being TRBD2 (5 bases). The CDR3 spans 12 residues. The V end lost 3 bases, the J end lost 7 bases, and 10 bases lay between the germline ends. The CDR3, as DNA: TGTGCCAGCAGTTTTCCGCTAGCTGAGCAGTACTTC. Translating gives CASSFPLAEQYF.

This clonotype was counted many times. V gene TRBV5-1 combines with J gene TRBJ1-2; D is undetermined. Between the trimmed V and J ends, which lost 0 bases and 2 bases, there was a span of 11 bases. The V gene's germline CDR1 is SGHRS and CDR2 YFSETQ. This CDR3 contains 15 residues. The CDR3 nucleotides are TGCGCCAGCAGCTTGGGAACAACTACCAACTATGGCTACACCTTC. This codes for CASSLGTTTNYGYTF.

This clonotype has at least ten counts. V is TRBV9 and J is TRBJ1-2; D not certain. The CDR3 sequence is 15 residues long. V was pared by 0 bases and J by 4 bases, with 13 bases between. Germline assignment: CDR1 SGDLS and CDR2 YYNGEE. CDR3 in amino acids: CASSVGSESLYGYTF. The CDR3 coding sequence is TGTGCCAGCAGCGTAGGTTCCGAGTCCCTCTATGGCTACACCTTC.

This clonotype appeared a few times. V and J are TRBV6-2 or TRBV6-3 and TRBJ1-2, with D unclear. The CDR3 is made up of 16 amino acids. Germline-derived CDR1 and CDR2 are MNHEY and SVGEGT. V was pared by 2 bases and J by 3 bases, with 16 bases between. CDR3 bases: TGTGCCAGCAGTTACCTACCGGCGGGAGTCGACTATGGCTACACCTTC. It translates to CASSYLPAGVDYGYTF.

J is TRBJ1-5 and V is TRBV9; TRBD1 matches 11 bases. The V and J ends lost 4 bases and 4 bases, in that order; junction bases with no gene match: 4. Per germline, CDR1 SGDLS and CDR2 YYNGEE. This CDR3 region has 15 residues. The CDR3 region is CASSSGQGVNQPQHF. The CDR3 nucleotides read TGTGCCAGCAGCTCGGGACAGGGGGTAAATCAGCCCCAGCATTTT.

The V gene is TRBV9, the J gene TRBJ2-7, with 9 bases matching TRBD2. Germline-derived CDR1 and CDR2 are SGDLS and YYNGEE. With 4 bases clipped from V and 2 bases from J, the junction kept 7 bases outside the gene matches. The CDR3 consists of 15 residues. CDR3 coding DNA: TGTGCCAGCAGCCGGACTAGCGCCAGTACCTACGAGCAGTACTTC. It specifies CASSRTSASTYEQYF.

The sample holds many counts of this clonotype. This rearrangement joins TRBV5-6 to TRBJ2-2; TRBD2 matches at 13 bases. The trim removed 5 bases at V and 0 bases at J, leaving 10 bases unmatched. Per germline, CDR1 SGHDT and CDR2 YYEEEE. The CDR3 length is 19 residues. The chain's CDR3 is CASSRGLAGDPANTGELFF. CDR3 DNA: TGTGCCAGCAGTCGCGGACTAGCGGGGGATCCCGCGAACACCGGGGAGCTGTTTTTT.

Worth noting for this clonotype: Being one base from a much bigger clone, this may be a read error. CDR3 in DNA: TGTGCCGGCAGTTTCCAGGGACTAGAGCAGTTCTTC. This encodes CAGSFQGLEQFF. The V call is TRBV27, the J call TRBJ2-1; TRBD2 agrees at 7 bases. The CDR3 length is 12 residues. Germline loops: CDR1 MNHEY, CDR2 SMNVEV (reference sequence).

This clonotype was seen repeatedly, ten times or more. The V gene is TRBV7-8, the J gene TRBJ2-7; D is possibly TRBD1 (6 bases). Germline V gene data show CDR1 as SGHVS and CDR2 as FQNEAQ. The CDR3 spans 15 residues. The V gene lost 3 bases and the J gene lost 2 bases, with 14 bases spanning the gap. CDR3 sequence reads: CASSFRDIFTYEQYF. The CDR3 coding sequence is TGTGCCAGCAGCTTCCGGGACATTTTCACCTACGAGCAGTACTTC.

This chain uses TRBV12-3 or TRBV12-4 with TRBJ1-3; D is unresolved. V shed 8 bases and J shed 3 bases, with 11 bases lying between them. CDR3 length: 13 residues. CDR3 DNA: TGTGCCAGCCCGGTAAATATTGGAAACACCATATATTTT. Translating it yields CASPVNIGNTIYF.

This clonotype was observed many times. The CDR3 sequence is CSAGQGGGEKLFF. CDR3 bases: TGCAGCGCGGGACAGGGAGGAGGGGAAAAACTGTTTTTT. The chain joins TRBV20-1 to TRBJ1-4; 9 bases align to TRBD1. This CDR3 contains 13 residues. Looked up from germline, CDR1 is DFQATT and CDR2 is SNEGSKA (reference sequence).

The CDR3 is CAINPSGGNNEQFF. The CDR3 region has the DNA TGTGCCATCAACCCCTCGGGGGGGAACAATGAGCAGTTCTTC. This sequence joins TRBV10-3 and TRBJ2-1, with 8 bases identical to TRBD2. The V segment lost 7 bases and the J segment 5 bases; nucleotides outside the gene matches: 7. The CDR3 runs to 14 residues. Germline-derived CDR1 and CDR2 are ENHRY and SYGVKD.

Only a few counts were recorded for this clonotype. Here the CDR3 reads CATSDPLAVNGANEQFF. DNA for the CDR3: TGTGCCACCAGTGATCCCCTAGCGGTTAATGGGGCCAATGAGCAGTTCTTC. The V gene is TRBV24-1, the J gene TRBJ2-1; 7 bases agree with TRBD2. Unmatched junction bases numbered 13, after V lost 3 bases and J lost 6 bases. The CDR3 is 17 residues long. The germline V gene encodes CDR1 KGHDR and CDR2 SFDVKD.

This clonotype was seen more than once but under ten times. The rearrangement links TRBV19 to TRBJ2-7, with 7 bases fitting TRBD1. The germline V gene has CDR1 LNHDA and CDR2 SQIVND (reference sequence). The ends lost 3 bases at V and 3 bases at J; junction bases unmatched: 5. The CDR3 consists of 14 residues. The CDR3 loop reads CASSISGTVYEQYF. The CDR3 region has the DNA TGTGCCAGTAGTATCTCTGGGACAGTCTACGAGCAGTACTTC.

This clonotype has only a few counts. V gene TRBV18 combines with J gene TRBJ2-7; D is unclear. V lost 2 bases and J lost 5, with 10 bases in between. Germline-derived CDR1 and CDR2 are KGHSH and LQKENI. The CDR3 extends over 13 amino acids. The CDR3 sequence is CASSPGVPDEQYF. The CDR3 DNA follows: TGTGCCAGCTCACCAGGCGTTCCGGACGAGCAGTACTTC.

This clonotype has ten or more counts. CDR3 sequence: CASKLTGGSSYEQYF. The CDR3 DNA is TGTGCCAGCAAGCTTACGGGCGGGAGCTCCTACGAGCAGTACTTC. The V call is TRBV2, the J call TRBJ2-7, with 7 nucleotides matching TRBD2. This CDR3 has 15 amino acids. With V trimmed by 7 bases and J by 0 bases, 9 bases remained unmatched. Germline CDR1 reads SNHLY; CDR2 reads FYNNEI.

This clonotype has ten or more counts. This rearrangement joins TRBV6-1 to TRBJ1-5, with D possibly matching TRBD1 (6 bases). This CDR3 has 16 amino acids. With 6 bases removed from V and 2 bases from J, the gap between germline ends came to 17 bases. CDR1 is MNHNS, CDR2 SASEGT, per germline. CDR3 bases: TGTGCCAGCAGCGCCGGGACACCGATGGGCAATCAGCCCCAGCATTTT. Amino acids: CASSAGTPMGNQPQHF.

The J gene is TRBJ1-4, the V gene TRBV20-1; 8 nucleotides agree with TRBD1. V shed 6 bases and J 8 bases; nucleotides not matched to a gene: 8. The V gene's germline CDR1 is DFQATT and CDR2 SNEGSKA (reference sequence). The length of the CDR3 is 13 residues. Here the CDR3 reads CSAGGQGGEKLFF. The CDR3 DNA sequence: TGCAGTGCCGGAGGACAGGGTGGGGAAAAACTGTTTTTT.

This clonotype was recorded at least ten times. The chain is built from TRBV20-1 and TRBJ2-5; D might be TRBD1 or TRBD2, each matching 6 bases. The ends were cut back, 1 base at V and 3 bases at J, with 30 bases in the middle. This CDR3 comprises 20 residues. Germline V gene sequence: CDR1 DFQATT, CDR2 SNEGSKA (reference sequence). The CDR3 reads CSARALDRGGGRPLKETQYF. The CDR3, as DNA: TGCAGTGCTAGAGCTTTAGACAGAGGTGGGGGGCGACCCCTTAAAGAGACCCAGTACTTC.

This chain links TRBV6-1 with TRBJ2-7, with D perhaps TRBD2 (6 bases). Germline V gene lookup returns CDR1 MNHNS and CDR2 SASEGT. V was trimmed by 8 bases and J by 4 bases, leaving 21 bases between them. The CDR3 is 15 amino acids. In DNA form, the CDR3 reads TGTGCCAGCCAAAGTCCCGTACTCGGAGGGTACGAGCAGTACTTC. This encodes CASQSPVLGGYEQYF.

Ten or more counts support this clonotype. The rearrangement uses TRBV3-1 and TRBJ1-1; no clear D gene. Trimming shortened V by 3 bases and J by 6 bases, and 11 bases separated the two germline ends. The CDR3 is 13 residues long. The V gene's germline CDR1 is LGHDT and CDR2 YNNKEL (reference sequence). The CDR3 spells CASSQRRSSEAFF. CDR3 coding DNA: TGTGCCAGCAGCCAGAGAAGGAGTTCTGAAGCTTTCTTT. Drawing the rest from reference TRBV3-1 and TRBJ1-1, the complete variable domain is DTAVSQTPKYLVTQMGNDKSIKCEQNLGHDTMYWYKQDSKKFLKIMFSYNNKELIINETVPNRFSPKSPDKAHLNLHINSLELGDSAVYFCASSQRRSSEAFFGQGTRLTVV.

This clonotype was counted a few times. V gene TRBV28 combines with J gene TRBJ1-3; no firm D call. V was cut by 3 bases and J by 1 base, with 7 bases left in between. Germline V gene lookup returns CDR1 MDHEN and CDR2 SYDVKM. There are 14 residues in the CDR3. CDR3 coding DNA: TGTGCCAGCAGTTTCGAAGGGTCTGGAAACACCATATATTTT. Translating it yields CASSFEGSGNTIYF. The complete variable domain, with remaining parts taken from reference TRBV28 and TRBJ1-3, reads DVKVTQSSRYLVKRTGEKVFLECVQDMDHENMFWYRQDPGLGLRLIYFSYDVKMKEKGDIPEGYSVSREKKERFSLILESASTNQTSMYLCASSFEGSGNTIYFGEGSWLTVV.

This clonotype was detected a few times. The rearrangement uses TRBV20-1 and TRBJ2-3; 11 nucleotides align to TRBD2. With V trimmed by 6 bases and J by 4 bases, 6 bases remained unmatched. The length of the CDR3 is 14 residues. Germline CDR1 is DFQATT and CDR2 is SNEGSKA (reference sequence). The CDR3 DNA follows: TGCAGTGCGGAACTAGCGGGAGTACCAGATACGCAGTATTTT. This gives the protein CSAELAGVPDTQYF.

V gene TRBV5-8 combines with J gene TRBJ2-6; D may be TRBD2 (6 bases). The germline V gene encodes CDR1 SGHTS and CDR2 YDEGEE. Between the trimmed V and J ends, which lost 1 base and 0 bases, there was a span of 11 bases. This CDR3 contains 17 residues. CDR3 sequence (DNA): TGTGCCAGCAGCTTGTCACTAGCCCACTCTGGGGCCAACGTCCTGACTTTC. Translated: CASSLSLAHSGANVLTF.

The rearrangement links TRBV5-5 to TRBJ1-2; 9 bases are shared with TRBD1. CDR1 is SGHKS, CDR2 YYEKEE, per germline (reference sequence). The trim removed 0 bases at V and 0 bases at J, leaving 3 bases unmatched. This CDR3 has 16 amino acids. DNA for the CDR3: TGTGCCAGCAGCTTGGTGGGACAGGGCCCTAACTATGGCTACACCTTC. Encoded protein: CASSLVGQGPNYGYTF.

This clonotype was seen more than once but under ten times. The chain uses TRBV7-8 and TRBJ1-3, with TRBD1 as a possible D gene (6 bases). V was trimmed by 3 bases and J by 2 bases, leaving 8 bases between them. Germline CDR1 and CDR2: SGHVS and FQNEAQ. This CDR3 region has 14 residues. In nucleotides, the CDR3 is TGTGCCAGCAGCTTGTGGACAGCTGGAAACACCATATATTTT. Protein sequence: CASSLWTAGNTIYF.

This clonotype appeared many times. The rearrangement uses TRBV27 and TRBJ1-1; 8 nucleotides agree with TRBD1. Germline values: CDR1 MNHEY, CDR2 SMNVEV (reference sequence). CDR3 size: 13 residues. V lost 6 bases and J lost 7; bases outside the gene matches: 7. CDR3 sequence reads: CASSYRGGDEAFF. CDR3 nucleotide sequence: TGTGCCAGCAGCTACAGGGGGGGTGATGAAGCTTTCTTT.

This sequence joins TRBV2 and TRBJ1-2; D may be TRBD1 (6 bases). The germline CDR1 and CDR2 sequences are SNHLY and FYNNEI. The CDR3 length is 14 residues. Trimming shortened V by 5 bases and J by 8 bases, and 18 bases separated the two germline ends. The chain's CDR3 is CASSPDRRKGGYTF. The CDR3 coding sequence is TGTGCCAGCAGTCCGGACAGAAGAAAGGGCGGCTACACCTTC. Filled out from reference TRBV2 and TRBJ1-2, the complete variable domain reads EPEVTQTPSHQVTQMGQEVILRCVPISNHLYFYWYRQILGQKVEFLVSFYNNEISEKSEIFDDQFSVERPDGSNFTLKIRSTKLEDSAMYFCASSPDRRKGGYTFGSGTRLTVV.

The rearrangement uses TRBV19 and TRBJ1-5; a weak D match, TRBD1 (5 bases). This CDR3 contains 15 residues. V was clipped by 6 bases and J by 1 base, with 13 bases between them. From germline, CDR1 is LNHDA and CDR2 SQIVND (reference sequence). The CDR3 reads CASSPPDRSNQPQHF. CDR3 sequence (DNA): TGTGCCAGTAGCCCCCCCGACAGAAGCAATCAGCCCCAGCATTTT.

This clonotype occurred a few times. The chain is built from TRBV19 and TRBJ1-6; a possible D gene is TRBD1 (5 bases). This CDR3 contains 15 residues. The germline V and J ends were trimmed by 5 bases and 9 bases, with 17 bases remaining between them. The germline V gene has CDR1 LNHDA and CDR2 SQIVND (reference sequence). Here the CDR3 DNA reads TGTGCCAGTAGTGGCTCCCGGGACGGGGGTTCACCCCTCCACTTT. Residues: CASSGSRDGGSPLHF.